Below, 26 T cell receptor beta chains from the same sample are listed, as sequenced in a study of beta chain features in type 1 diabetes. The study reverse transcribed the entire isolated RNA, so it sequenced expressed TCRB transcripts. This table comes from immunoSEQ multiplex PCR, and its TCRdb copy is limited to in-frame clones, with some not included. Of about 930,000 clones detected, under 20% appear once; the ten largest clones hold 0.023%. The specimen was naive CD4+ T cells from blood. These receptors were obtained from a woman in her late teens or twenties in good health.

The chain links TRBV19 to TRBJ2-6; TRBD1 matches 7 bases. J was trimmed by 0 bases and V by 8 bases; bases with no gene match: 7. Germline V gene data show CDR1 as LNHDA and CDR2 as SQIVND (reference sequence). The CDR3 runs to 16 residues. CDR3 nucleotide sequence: TGTGCCAGTTGGACAGGAAGAATCTCTGGGGCCAACGTCCTGACTTTC. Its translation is CASWTGRISGANVLTF. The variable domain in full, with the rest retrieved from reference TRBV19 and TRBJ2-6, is DGGITQSPKYLFRKEGQNVTLSCEQNLNHDAMYWYRQDPGQGLRLIYYSQIVNDFQKGDIAEGYSVSREKKESFPLTVTSAQKNPTAFYLCASWTGRISGANVLTFGAGSRLTVL.

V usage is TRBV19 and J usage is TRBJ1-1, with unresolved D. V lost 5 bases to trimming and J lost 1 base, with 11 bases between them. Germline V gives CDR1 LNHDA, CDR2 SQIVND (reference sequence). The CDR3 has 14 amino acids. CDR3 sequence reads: CASSVRGQNTEAFF. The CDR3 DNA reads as TGTGCCAGTAGTGTTCGGGGTCAGAACACTGAAGCTTTCTTT.

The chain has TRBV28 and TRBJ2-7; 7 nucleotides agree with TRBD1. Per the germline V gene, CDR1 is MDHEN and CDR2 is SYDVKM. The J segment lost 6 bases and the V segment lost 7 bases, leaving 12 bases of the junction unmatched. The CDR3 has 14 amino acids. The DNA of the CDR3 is TGTGCCAGCATTCCCCGACAGGGATGGAGCGAGCAGTACTTC. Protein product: CASIPRQGWSEQYF. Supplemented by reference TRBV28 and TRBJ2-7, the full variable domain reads DVKVTQSSRYLVKRTGEKVFLECVQDMDHENMFWYRQDPGLGLRLIYFSYDVKMKEKGDIPEGYSVSREKKERFSLILESASTNQTSMYLCASIPRQGWSEQYFGPGTRLTVT.

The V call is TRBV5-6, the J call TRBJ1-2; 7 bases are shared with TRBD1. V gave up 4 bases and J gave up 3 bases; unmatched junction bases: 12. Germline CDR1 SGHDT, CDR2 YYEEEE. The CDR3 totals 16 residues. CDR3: CASSMGIQGTYYGYTF. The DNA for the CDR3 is TGTGCCAGCAGCATGGGGATACAGGGGACGTACTATGGCTACACCTTC.

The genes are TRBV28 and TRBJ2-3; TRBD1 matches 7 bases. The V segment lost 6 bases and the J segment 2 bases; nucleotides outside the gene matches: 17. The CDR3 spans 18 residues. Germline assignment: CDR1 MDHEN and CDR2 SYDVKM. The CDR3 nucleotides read TGTGCCAGCAGACAACGGGAAGGGGGCAATAGTTACACAGATACGCAGTATTTT. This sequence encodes CASRQREGGNSYTDTQYF.

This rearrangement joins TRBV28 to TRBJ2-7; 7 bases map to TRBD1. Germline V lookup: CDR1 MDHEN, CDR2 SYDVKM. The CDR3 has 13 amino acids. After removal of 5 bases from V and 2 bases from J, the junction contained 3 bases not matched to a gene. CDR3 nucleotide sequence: TGTGCCAGCAGTCGAGGGACAGCCTACGAGCAGTACTTC. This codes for CASSRGTAYEQYF. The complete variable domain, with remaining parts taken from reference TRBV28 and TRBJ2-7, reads DVKVTQSSRYLVKRTGEKVFLECVQDMDHENMFWYRQDPGLGLRLIYFSYDVKMKEKGDIPEGYSVSREKKERFSLILESASTNQTSMYLCASSRGTAYEQYFGPGTRLTVT.

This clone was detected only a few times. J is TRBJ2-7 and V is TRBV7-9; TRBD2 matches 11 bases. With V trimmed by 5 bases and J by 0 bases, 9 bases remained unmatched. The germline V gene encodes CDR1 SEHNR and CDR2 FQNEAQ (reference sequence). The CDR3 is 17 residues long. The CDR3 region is CASSPLGTSGFSYEQYF. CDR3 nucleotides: TGTGCCAGCAGCCCATTGGGGACTAGCGGTTTCTCCTACGAGCAGTACTTC.

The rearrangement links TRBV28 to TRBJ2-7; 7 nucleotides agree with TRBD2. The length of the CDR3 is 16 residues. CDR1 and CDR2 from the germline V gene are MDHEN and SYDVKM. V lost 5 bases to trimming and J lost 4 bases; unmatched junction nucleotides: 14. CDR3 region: CASSPISAGVFYEQYF. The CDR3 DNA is TGTGCCAGCAGTCCTATCTCTGCGGGAGTTTTTTACGAGCAGTACTTC.

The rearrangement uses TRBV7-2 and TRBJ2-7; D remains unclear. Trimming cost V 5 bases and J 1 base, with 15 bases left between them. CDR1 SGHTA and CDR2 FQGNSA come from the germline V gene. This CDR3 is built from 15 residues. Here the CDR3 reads CASSRIAYSSYEQYF. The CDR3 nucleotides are TGTGCCAGCAGCCGTATCGCTTATAGTTCCTACGAGCAGTACTTC.

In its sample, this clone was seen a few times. The CDR3 sequence is CASSIRTGELFF. The CDR3 bases are TGTGCCAGCAGCATTAGGACCGGGGAGCTGTTTTTT. V usage is TRBV11-2 and J usage is TRBJ2-2; D remains unclear. Germline loops: CDR1 SGHAT, CDR2 FQNNGV. The V end lost 5 bases, the J end lost 5 bases, and 6 bases lay between the germline ends. The CDR3 totals 12 residues.

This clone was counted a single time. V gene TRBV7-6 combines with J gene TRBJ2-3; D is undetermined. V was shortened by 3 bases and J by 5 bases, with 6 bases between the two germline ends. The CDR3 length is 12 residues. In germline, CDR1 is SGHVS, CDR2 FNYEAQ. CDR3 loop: CASSFSRDTQYF. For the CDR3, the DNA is TGTGCCAGCAGCTTTTCAAGAGATACGCAGTATTTT.

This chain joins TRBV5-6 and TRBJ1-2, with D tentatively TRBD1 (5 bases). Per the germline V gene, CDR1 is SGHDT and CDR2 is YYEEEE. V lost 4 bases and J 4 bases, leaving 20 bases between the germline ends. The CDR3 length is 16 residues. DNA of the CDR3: TGTGCCAGCAGCGGCGGGGGTCCACCTGCGGGCTATGGCTACACCTTC. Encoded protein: CASSGGGPPAGYGYTF.

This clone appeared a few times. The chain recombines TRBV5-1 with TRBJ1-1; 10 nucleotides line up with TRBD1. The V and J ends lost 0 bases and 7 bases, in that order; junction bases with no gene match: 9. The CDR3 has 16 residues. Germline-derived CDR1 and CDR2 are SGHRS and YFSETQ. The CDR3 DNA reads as TGCGCCAGCAGCTTGGCCCAGCGGACAGGGGGAGTTGAAGCTTTCTTT. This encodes CASSLAQRTGGVEAFF.

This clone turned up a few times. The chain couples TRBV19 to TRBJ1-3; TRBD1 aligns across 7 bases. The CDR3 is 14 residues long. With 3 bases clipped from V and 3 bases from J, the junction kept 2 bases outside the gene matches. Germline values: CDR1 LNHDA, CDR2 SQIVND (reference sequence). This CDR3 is CASSINRGGNTIYF. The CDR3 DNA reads TGTGCCAGTAGTATCAACAGGGGTGGAAACACCATATATTTT.

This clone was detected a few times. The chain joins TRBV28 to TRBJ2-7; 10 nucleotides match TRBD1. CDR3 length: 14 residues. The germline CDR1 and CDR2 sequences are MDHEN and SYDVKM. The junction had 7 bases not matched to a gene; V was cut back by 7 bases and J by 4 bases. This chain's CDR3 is CASKGQGNEYEQYF. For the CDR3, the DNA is TGTGCCAGCAAGGGACAGGGGAACGAGTACGAGCAGTACTTC.

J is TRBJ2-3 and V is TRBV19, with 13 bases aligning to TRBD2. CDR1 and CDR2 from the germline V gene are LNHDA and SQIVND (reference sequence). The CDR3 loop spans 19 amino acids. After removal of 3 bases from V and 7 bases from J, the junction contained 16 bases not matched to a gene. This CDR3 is CASSIGTSGASTPRNTQYF. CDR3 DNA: TGTGCCAGTAGTATTGGGACTAGCGGGGCATCGACGCCGAGGAATACGCAGTATTTT.

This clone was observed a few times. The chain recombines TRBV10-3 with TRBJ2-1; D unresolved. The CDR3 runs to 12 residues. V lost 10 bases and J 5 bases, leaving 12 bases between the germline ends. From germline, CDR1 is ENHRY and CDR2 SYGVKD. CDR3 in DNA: TGTGCCACCCGGAGACTGGACAATGAGCAGTTCTTC. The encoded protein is CATRRLDNEQFF.

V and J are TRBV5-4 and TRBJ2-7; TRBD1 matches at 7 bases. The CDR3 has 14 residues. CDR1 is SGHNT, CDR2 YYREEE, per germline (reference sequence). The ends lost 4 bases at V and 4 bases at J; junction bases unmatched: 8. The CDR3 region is CASSPGGGGYEQYF. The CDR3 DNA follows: TGTGCCAGCAGCCCAGGGGGTGGGGGATACGAGCAGTACTTC. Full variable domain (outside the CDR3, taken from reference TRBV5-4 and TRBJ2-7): ETGVTQSPTHLIKTRGQQVTLRCSSQSGHNTVSWYQQALGQGPQFIFQYYREEENGRGNFPPRFSGLQFPNYSSELNVNALELDDSALYLCASSPGGGGYEQYFGPGTRLTVT.

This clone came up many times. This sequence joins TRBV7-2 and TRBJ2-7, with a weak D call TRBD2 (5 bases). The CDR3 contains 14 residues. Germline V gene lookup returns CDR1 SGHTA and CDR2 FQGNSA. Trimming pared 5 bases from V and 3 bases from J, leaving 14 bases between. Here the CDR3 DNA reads TGTGCCAGCAGCGGCACGGGGATGAACTACGAGCAGTACTTC. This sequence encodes CASSGTGMNYEQYF.

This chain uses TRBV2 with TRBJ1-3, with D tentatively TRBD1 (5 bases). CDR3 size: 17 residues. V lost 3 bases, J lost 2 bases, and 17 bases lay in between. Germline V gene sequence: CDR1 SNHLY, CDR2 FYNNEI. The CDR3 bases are TGTGCCAGCAGTGACTTTGGGAAACAGGTCGCTGGAAACACCATATATTTT. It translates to CASSDFGKQVAGNTIYF.

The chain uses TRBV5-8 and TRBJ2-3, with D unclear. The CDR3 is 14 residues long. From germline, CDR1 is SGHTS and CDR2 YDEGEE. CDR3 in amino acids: CANHRAERTDTQYF. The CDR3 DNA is TGTGCGAACCACCGGGCAGAACGCACAGATACGCAGTATTTT.

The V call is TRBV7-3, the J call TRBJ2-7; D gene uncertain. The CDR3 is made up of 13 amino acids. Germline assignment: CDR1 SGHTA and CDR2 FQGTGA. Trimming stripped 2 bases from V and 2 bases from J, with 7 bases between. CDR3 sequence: CASSLWPAYEQYF. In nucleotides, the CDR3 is TGTGCCAGCAGCTTATGGCCGGCCTACGAGCAGTACTTC.

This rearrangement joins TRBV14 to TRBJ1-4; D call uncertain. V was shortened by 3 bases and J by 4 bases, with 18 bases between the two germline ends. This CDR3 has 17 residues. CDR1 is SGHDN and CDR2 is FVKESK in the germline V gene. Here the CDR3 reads CASSHSHGSVVNEKLFF. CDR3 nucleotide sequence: TGTGCCAGCAGCCACTCCCACGGCAGCGTCGTTAATGAAAAACTGTTTTTT.

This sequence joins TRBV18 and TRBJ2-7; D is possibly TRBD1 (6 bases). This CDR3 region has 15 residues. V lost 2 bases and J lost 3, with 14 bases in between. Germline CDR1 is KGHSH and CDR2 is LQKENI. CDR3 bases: TGTGCCAGCTCACCAAAATCGGGACATTACTACGAGCAGTACTTC. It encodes CASSPKSGHYYEQYF.

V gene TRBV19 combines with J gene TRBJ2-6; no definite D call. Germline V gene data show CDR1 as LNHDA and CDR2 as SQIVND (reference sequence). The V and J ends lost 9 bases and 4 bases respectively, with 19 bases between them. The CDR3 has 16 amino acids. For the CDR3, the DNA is TGTGCCAGCTCCGGGCAGAAAATATCCGGGGCCAACGTCCTGACTTTC. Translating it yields CASSGQKISGANVLTF.

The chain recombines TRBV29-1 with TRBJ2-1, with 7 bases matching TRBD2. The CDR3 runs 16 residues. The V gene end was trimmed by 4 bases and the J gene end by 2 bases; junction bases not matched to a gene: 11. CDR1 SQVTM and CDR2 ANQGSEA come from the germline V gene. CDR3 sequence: CSVARLAGLTYNEQFF. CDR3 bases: TGCAGCGTTGCACGATTGGCGGGACTAACCTACAATGAGCAGTTCTTC.